This T cell receptor beta chain originates from a study of T cell responses to AZD1222 COVID-19 vaccine. As for the study in general: Second-dose groups at about 4 or about 12 weeks were pooled. Study results and caveats: Nearly half of spike-specific TCRs reportedly target variant regions that are unmutated in the B.1.351 and B.1.1.7 variants. A rise in Spike-specific TCR breadth and depth followed two AZD1222 doses. CD4 TCRs associated with vaccination spanned spike, dominating at 160-218 and 743-854.

V was clipped by 2 bases and J by 11 bases, with 16 bases between them. This CDR3 region has 13 residues. Per germline, CDR1 SGHRS and CDR2 YFSETQ. In regard to this clone: As yet, its antigen is unknown.

Sequenced by immunoSEQ multiplex PCR; TCRdb stores in-frame clones only, minus some. The data contain fewer than 150,000 clones, about 86% of them seen just once; the ten biggest clones take up about 3.5%. The TCR sequence derives from an adult in good health. The chain carries TRBV5-1 and TRBJ1-1; D perhaps matches TRBD1 (5 bases). Specimen: peripheral blood, collected on day 0 of AZD1222 vaccination. CDR3: CASSLGEGVWAFF. In DNA, the CDR3 is TGCGCCAGCAGCTTAGGGGAAGGGGTATGGGCTTTCTTT. Variable domain in full (rest from reference TRBV5-1 and TRBJ1-1): KAGVTQTPRYLIKTRGQQVTLSCSPISGHRSVSWYQQTPGQGLQFLFEYFSETQRNKGNFPGRFSGRQFSNSRSEMNVSTLELGDSALYLCASSLGEGVWAFFGQGTRLTVV.